What follows describes a single T cell receptor beta chain. These data belong to a study of blood T cell repertoires in COVID-19. At the level of the study: Sites across the United States, Italy and Spain contributed samples from acute and convalescent COVID-19. Sample material is recorded as cDNA or gDNA derived from T cells, B-cell-depleted T cells, or PBMCs.

This CDR3 has 14 amino acids. Per the germline V gene, CDR1 is MNHEY and CDR2 is SVGAGI. Trimming left V 4 bases short and J 4 bases short, with 13 bases between. The authors' processing: Scientists estimated how many nucleated cells there were by amplifying reference gene primers. TCRdb keeps only in-frame clones here, not all; method: immunoSEQ multiplex PCR. V and J calls and clone size follow that table, whereas D and trimming were derived from the DNA. Altogether tens of thousands of clones are present, 70% to 90% being singletons, with the ten largest covering 5% to 7%. The chain combines TRBV6-5 with TRBJ1-1; D is undetermined. Sequencing was performed on peripheral blood. This clonotype originated in a man aged 50 to 59 with active COVID-19. In nucleotides, the CDR3 is TGTGCCAGCAGTTCAGCGGGGAAGAGCACTGAAGCTTTCTTT. Its translation is CASSSAGKSTEAFF.